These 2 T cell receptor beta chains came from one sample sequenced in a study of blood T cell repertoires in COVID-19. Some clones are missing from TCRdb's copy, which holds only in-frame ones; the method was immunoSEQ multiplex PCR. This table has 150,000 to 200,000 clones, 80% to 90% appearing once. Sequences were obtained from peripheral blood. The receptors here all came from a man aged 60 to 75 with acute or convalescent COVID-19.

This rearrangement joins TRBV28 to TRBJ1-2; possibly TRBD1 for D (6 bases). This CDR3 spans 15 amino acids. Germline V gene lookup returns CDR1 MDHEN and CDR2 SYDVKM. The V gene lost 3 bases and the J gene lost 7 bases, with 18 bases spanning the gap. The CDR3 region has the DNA TGTGCCAGCAGTTTGGCCACTATTATACAGGGTGGCTACACCTTC. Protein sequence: CASSLATIIQGGYTF.

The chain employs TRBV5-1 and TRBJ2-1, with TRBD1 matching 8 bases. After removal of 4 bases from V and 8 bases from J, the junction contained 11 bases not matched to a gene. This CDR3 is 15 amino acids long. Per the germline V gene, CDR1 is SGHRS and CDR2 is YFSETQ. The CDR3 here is CASSPTDRALHEQFF. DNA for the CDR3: TGCGCCAGCAGCCCCACGGACAGGGCCCTCCATGAGCAGTTCTTC. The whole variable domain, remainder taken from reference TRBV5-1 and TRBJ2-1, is KAGVTQTPRYLIKTRGQQVTLSCSPISGHRSVSWYQQTPGQGLQFLFEYFSETQRNKGNFPGRFSGRQFSNSRSEMNVSTLELGDSALYLCASSPTDRALHEQFFGPGTRLTVL.